The sequence of this T cell receptor beta chain was determined in a study of blood T cell repertoires in COVID-19. Overall study context: Specimens from acute and convalescent COVID-19 originated in the United States, Italy and Spain.

In the original processing: The authors estimated nucleated cell counts from reference gene primer amplification. The assay was immunoSEQ multiplex PCR, and TCRdb's table has in-frame clones only and misses some. The V and J calls and clone size are taken from that table; D and trimming were inferred from the DNA. The table lists about 71,000 clones, around nine tenths of them singletons. The TCR sequence derives from a woman at least 80 years old with acute or convalescent COVID-19. The sequencing sample was made of peripheral blood.

CDR3 DNA sequence: TGCAGTGCTAGTCGAGGGCAGCTGAACACTGAAGCTTTCTTT. Residues: CSASRGQLNTEAFF. The rearrangement joins TRBV20-1 to TRBJ1-1; D not certain. V shed 3 bases and J shed 0 bases, with 11 bases lying between them. The CDR3 loop spans 14 amino acids. Germline CDR1 is DFQATT and CDR2 is SNEGSKA (reference sequence).